This T cell receptor beta chain was found in a study of early T cells in non-severe SARS-CoV-2 infection. On the study more broadly: The study sequenced bulk RNA from unsorted whole blood, with chains unpaired.

CDR1 and CDR2 (germline): DFQATT, SNEGSKA (reference sequence). The CDR3 totals 12 residues. The V end was cut by 6 bases, the J end by 6 bases, with 12 bases between. Whole-study results and caveats: Lookups in VDJdb leaned toward anti-spike CD8 responses and missed private and CD4 specificities.

Individual cDNA molecules received unique molecular identifiers. TCRdb re-analysed the 5' RACE reads in MiXCR, keeping a single row per CDR3 protein. The sample shows about 46,000 distinct CDR3 sequences, roughly 8.8% of them seen only once. This clonotype was seen a handful of times. The antigen is undetermined. The TCR originated in an adult who was a healthcare worker with PCR-confirmed SARS-CoV-2 infection or an uninfected control (not recorded which). The specimen was whole blood. The chain employs TRBV20-1 and TRBJ2-1; D is ambiguous. This chain's CDR3 is CSARRVGNEQFF. The CDR3 DNA reads as TGCAGTGCCCGTCGGGTCGGCAATGAGCAGTTCTTC.